This T cell receptor (beta chain) was obtained from a study of PD-1 blockade in classical Hodgkin lymphoma. Each patient's relapse followed autologous stem cell transplantation, and brentuximab vedotin exposure varied. CDR3 size: 16 residues. The V gene lost 1 base and the J gene lost 0 bases, with 12 bases spanning the gap. Per the germline V gene, CDR1 is SGHVS and CDR2 is FNYEAQ. Findings and limits, study-wide: According to reports, newly diagnosed patients had lower baseline TCR diversity than healthy donors, and relapsed/refractory patients had lower baseline TCR diversity still.

Produced via immunoSEQ multiplex PCR; TCRdb's table is partial and in-frame only. The data show some 84,000 clones, with approximately 91% seen just once and about 20% held by the top ten. The table lists this clone with a count of one. The antigen is unknown. The chain has TRBV7-6 and TRBJ1-1, with D tentatively TRBD1 (5 bases). Sequenced material: peripheral blood mononuclear cells (PBMCs), taken at baseline. The receptor comes from a human donor with classical Hodgkin lymphoma. The CDR3 region is CASSLGGEGLNTEAFF. CDR3 bases: TGTGCCAGCAGCTTAGGTGGGGAGGGACTGAACACTGAAGCTTTCTTT.